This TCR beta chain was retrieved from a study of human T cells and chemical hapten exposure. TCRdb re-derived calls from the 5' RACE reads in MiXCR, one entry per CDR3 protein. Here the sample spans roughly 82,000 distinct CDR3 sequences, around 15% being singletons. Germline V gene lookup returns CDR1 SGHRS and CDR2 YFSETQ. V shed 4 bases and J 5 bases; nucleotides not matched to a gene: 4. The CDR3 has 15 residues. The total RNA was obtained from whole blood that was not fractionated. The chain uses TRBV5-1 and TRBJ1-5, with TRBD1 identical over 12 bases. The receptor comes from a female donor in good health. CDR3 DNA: TGCGCCAGCAGCGTGGGACAGGGGGCGCATCAGCCCCAGCATTTT. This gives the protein CASSVGQGAHQPQHF. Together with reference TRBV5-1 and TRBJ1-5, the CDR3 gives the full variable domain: KAGVTQTPRYLIKTRGQQVTLSCSPISGHRSVSWYQQTPGQGLQFLFEYFSETQRNKGNFPGRFSGRQFSNSRSEMNVSTLELGDSALYLCASSVGQGAHQPQHFGDGTRLSIL.